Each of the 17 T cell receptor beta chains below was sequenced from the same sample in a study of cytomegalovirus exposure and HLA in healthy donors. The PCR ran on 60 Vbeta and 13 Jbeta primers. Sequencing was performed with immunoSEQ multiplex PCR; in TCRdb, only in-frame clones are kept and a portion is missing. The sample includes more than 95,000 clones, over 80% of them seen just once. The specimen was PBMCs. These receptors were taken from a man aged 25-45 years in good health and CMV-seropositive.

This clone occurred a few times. The CDR3 DNA reads TGTGCCAGCAGCTTAGGATGGCGGACTAACTACAATGAGCAGTTCTTC. It translates to CASSLGWRTNYNEQFF. The V call is TRBV7-9, the J call TRBJ2-1; a possible D gene is TRBD2 (6 bases). The CDR3 consists of 16 residues. Deletions cut 1 base from V and 3 bases from J, with 13 bases between. Germline V lookup: CDR1 SEHNR, CDR2 FQNEAQ (reference sequence). Drawing the rest from reference TRBV7-9 and TRBJ2-1, the complete variable domain is DTGVSQNPRHKITKRGQNVTFRCDPISEHNRLYWYRQTLGQGPEFLTYFQNEAQLEKSRLLSDRFSAERPKGSFSTLEIQRTEQGDSAMYLCASSLGWRTNYNEQFFGPGTRLTVL.

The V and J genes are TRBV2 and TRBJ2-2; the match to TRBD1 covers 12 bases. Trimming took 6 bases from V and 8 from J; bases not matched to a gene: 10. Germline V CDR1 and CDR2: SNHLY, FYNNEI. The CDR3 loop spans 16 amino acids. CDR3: CASSRPGTGGAGELFF. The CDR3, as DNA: TGTGCCAGCAGCAGGCCAGGGACAGGGGGCGCGGGGGAGCTGTTTTTT.

The CDR3 DNA sequence: TGTGCCAGCAGCTCCGACAGGGTTGGGGAAAAACTGTTTTTT. Its translation is CASSSDRVGEKLFF. V is TRBV6-5 and J is TRBJ1-4; TRBD1 matches 7 bases. CDR3 length equals 14 residues. Germline V gives CDR1 MNHEY, CDR2 SVGAGI. V was pared by 6 bases and J by 8 bases, with 9 bases of the junction left unmatched.

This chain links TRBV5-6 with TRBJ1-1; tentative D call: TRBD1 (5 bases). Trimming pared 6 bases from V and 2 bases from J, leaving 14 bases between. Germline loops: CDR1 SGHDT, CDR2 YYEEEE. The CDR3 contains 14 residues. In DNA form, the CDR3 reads TGTGCCAGCAACACCGCAGGGCGTAACACTGAAGCTTTCTTT. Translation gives CASNTAGRNTEAFF.

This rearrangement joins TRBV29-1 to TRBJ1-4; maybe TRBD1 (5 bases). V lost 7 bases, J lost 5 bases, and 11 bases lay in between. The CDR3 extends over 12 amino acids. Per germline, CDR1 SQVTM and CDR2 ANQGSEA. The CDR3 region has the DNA TGCAGCGCCCAGGGCCCAAATGAAAAACTGTTTTTT. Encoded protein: CSAQGPNEKLFF.

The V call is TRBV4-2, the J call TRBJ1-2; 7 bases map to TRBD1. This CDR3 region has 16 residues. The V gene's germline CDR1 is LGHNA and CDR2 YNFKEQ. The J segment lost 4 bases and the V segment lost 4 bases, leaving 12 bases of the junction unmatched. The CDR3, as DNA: TGTGCCAGCAGCCTCGCCGGGACAGCGGGTTTCTATGGCTACACCTTC. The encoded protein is CASSLAGTAGFYGYTF.

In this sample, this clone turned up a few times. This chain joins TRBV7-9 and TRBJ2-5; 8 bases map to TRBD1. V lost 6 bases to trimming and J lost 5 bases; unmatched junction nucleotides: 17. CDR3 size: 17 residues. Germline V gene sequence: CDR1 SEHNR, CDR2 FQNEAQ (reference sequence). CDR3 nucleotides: TGTGCCAGCAGTCGTAGGCGCAGGGGGCGCCCAGGGGAGACCCAGTACTTC. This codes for CASSRRRRGRPGETQYF.

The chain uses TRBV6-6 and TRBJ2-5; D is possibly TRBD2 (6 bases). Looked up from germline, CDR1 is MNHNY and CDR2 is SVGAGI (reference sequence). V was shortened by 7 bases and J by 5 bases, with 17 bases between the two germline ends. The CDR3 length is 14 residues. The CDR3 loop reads CASTKQAREETQYF. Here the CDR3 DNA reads TGTGCCAGCACCAAACAGGCCCGGGAGGAGACCCAGTACTTC.

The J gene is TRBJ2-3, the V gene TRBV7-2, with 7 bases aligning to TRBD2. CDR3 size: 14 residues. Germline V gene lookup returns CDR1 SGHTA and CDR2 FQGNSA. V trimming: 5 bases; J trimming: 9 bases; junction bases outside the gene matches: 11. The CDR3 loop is CASSQHLAEGTQYF. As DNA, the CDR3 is TGTGCCAGCAGCCAGCACCTAGCGGAGGGAACGCAGTATTTT.

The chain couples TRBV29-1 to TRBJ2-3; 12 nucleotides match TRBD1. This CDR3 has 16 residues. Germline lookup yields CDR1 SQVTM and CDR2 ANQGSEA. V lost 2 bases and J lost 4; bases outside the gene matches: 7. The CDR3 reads CSVELPGQGAPDTQYF. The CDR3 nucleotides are TGCAGCGTTGAATTGCCGGGACAGGGGGCTCCAGATACGCAGTATTTT.

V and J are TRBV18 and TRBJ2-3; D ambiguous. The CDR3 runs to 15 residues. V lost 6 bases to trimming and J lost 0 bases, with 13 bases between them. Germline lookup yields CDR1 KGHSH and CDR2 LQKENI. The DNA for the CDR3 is TGTGCCAGCTCTCACCCTCTGGAGAGCACAGATACGCAGTATTTT. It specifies CASSHPLESTDTQYF. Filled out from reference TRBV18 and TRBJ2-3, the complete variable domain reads NAGVMQNPRHLVRRRGQEARLRCSPMKGHSHVYWYRQLPEEGLKFMVYLQKENIIDESGMPKERFSAEFPKEGPSILRIQQVVRGDSAAYFCASSHPLESTDTQYFGPGTRLTVL.

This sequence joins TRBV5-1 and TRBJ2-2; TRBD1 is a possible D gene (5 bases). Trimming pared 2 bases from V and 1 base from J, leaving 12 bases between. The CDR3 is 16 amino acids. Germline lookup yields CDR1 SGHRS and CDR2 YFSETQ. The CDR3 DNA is TGCGCCAGCAGCTTATTGGGGCCCTTGAACACCGGGGAGCTGTTTTTT. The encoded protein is CASSLLGPLNTGELFF.

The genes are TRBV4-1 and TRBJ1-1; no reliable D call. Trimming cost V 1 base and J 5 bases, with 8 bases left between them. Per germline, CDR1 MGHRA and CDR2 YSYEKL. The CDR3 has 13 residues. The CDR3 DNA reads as TGCGCCAGCAGCCAAGTAACGAGGACTGAAGCTTTCTTT. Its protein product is CASSQVTRTEAFF.

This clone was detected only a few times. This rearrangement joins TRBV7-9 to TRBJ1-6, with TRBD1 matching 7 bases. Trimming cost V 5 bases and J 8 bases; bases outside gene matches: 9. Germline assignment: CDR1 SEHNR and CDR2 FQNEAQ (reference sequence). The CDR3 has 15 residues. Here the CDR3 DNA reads TGTGCCAGCAGCAGCCGGAGGGACAGCGATTCACCCCTCCACTTT. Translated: CASSSRRDSDSPLHF.

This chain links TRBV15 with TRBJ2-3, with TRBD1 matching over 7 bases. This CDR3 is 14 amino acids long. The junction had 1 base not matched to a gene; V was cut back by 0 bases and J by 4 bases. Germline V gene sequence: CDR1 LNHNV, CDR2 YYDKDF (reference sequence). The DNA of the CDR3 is TGTGCCACCAGCAGAGACCAGGGGGCAGATACGCAGTATTTT. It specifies CATSRDQGADTQYF. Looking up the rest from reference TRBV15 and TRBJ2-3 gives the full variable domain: DAMVIQNPRYQVTQFGKPVTLSCSQTLNHNVMYWYQQKSSQAPKLLFHYYDKDFNNEADTPDNFQSRRPNTSFCFLDIRSPGLGDTAMYLCATSRDQGADTQYFGPGTRLTVL.

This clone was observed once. The CDR3 DNA is TGCGCCAGCAGCTTGGGGTACAGGGGAGGAGAGACCCAGTACTTC. Protein: CASSLGYRGGETQYF. The chain carries TRBV5-1 and TRBJ2-5; possible D gene TRBD1, 7 bases. V was clipped by 0 bases and J by 4 bases, with 13 bases between them. The germline V gene encodes CDR1 SGHRS and CDR2 YFSETQ. The CDR3 has 15 residues. The whole variable domain, remainder taken from reference TRBV5-1 and TRBJ2-5, is KAGVTQTPRYLIKTRGQQVTLSCSPISGHRSVSWYQQTPGQGLQFLFEYFSETQRNKGNFPGRFSGRQFSNSRSEMNVSTLELGDSALYLCASSLGYRGGETQYFGPGTRLLVL.

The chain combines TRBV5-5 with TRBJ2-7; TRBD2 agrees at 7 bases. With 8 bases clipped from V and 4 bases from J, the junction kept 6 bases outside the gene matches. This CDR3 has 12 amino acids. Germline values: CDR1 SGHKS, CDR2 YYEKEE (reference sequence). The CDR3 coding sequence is TGTGCCAGTGGGGAGGGGATTTACGAGCAGTACTTC. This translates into CASGEGIYEQYF.